These T cell receptor beta chains were read from a single sample in a study of post-analysis software for immune sequencing data. Each CDR3 protein is one row after TCRdb ran MiXCR on the PCR reads. The repertoire holds 650,000 to 900,000 distinct CDR3 sequences, with around 42% as singletons. Sequencing input: blood. All receptors derive from a girl aged 10 to 17 with multiple sclerosis. Each CDR3 is given with its conserved first and last residue. A D gene is named only where the DNA matches it firmly. A clone size is listed for some rows: how often the clone was seen (once, few, many), or a class if it is expanded.

cdr3_nt,cdr3_aa,clone_size,v_call,j_call,d_call
TGTGCCAGCAGCCAACCGAGGGAGGGGGTATATGGCTACACCTTC,CASSQPREGVYGYTF,NA,TRBV3-1,TRBJ1-2,NA
TGCAGTGCTAGGGAGCGGGAGGGCCAACCCGGTGAGCAGTTCTTC,CSAREREGQPGEQFF,few,TRBV20-1,TRBJ2-1,TRBD2
TGTGCCAGCAGCCAAGAAGCGGGCTCTGGGGCCAACGTCCTGACTTTC,CASSQEAGSGANVLTF,many,TRBV4-2,TRBJ2-6,NA
TGTGCCACCAGCCGACCCCGGAGGGATACGCAGTATTTT,CATSRPRRDTQYF,few,TRBV15,TRBJ2-3,NA
TGCGCCAGCAGCCAAGATCCCGGGACTAGCGGAAATGGCAATGAACAGTTCTTC,CASSQDPGTSGNGNEQFF,NA,TRBV4-1,TRBJ2-1,TRBD2
TGTGCCAGCAGTGTAAAGCAGTGGGAGCTGTTTTTT,CASSVKQWELFF,few,TRBV12-3/TRBV12-4,TRBJ2-2,NA
TGTGCCAGCAGTTCCACGGGGCCAGCGGGAGGAGGGGATGAGCAGTTCTTC,CASSSTGPAGGGDEQFF,NA,TRBV6-5,TRBJ2-1,TRBD2
TGCAGCGTTGTATTCGGTACGCAGTATTTT,CSVVFGTQYF,NA,TRBV29-1,TRBJ2-3,NA
TGCAGCGTTGAAGAGGACCTCCGAGAGACCCAGTACTTC,CSVEEDLRETQYF,few,TRBV29-1,TRBJ2-5,NA
TGTGCCAGCAGCGTAGTTGCCGGGGAGCTGTTTTTT,CASSVVAGELFF,NA,TRBV9,TRBJ2-2,NA
TGCGCCAGCAGCACGAATACTCAGGGACTTCTCGGCTACACCTTC,CASSTNTQGLLGYTF,NA,TRBV5-1,TRBJ1-2,NA
TGTGCCAGCAGTCCGGTCGGCCCCGGCTTCGACGAGCAGTACTTC,CASSPVGPGFDEQYF,few,TRBV28,TRBJ2-7,NA
TGTGCCAGCAGCCGTCGTGGGCGCAATGAGCAGTTCTTC,CASSRRGRNEQFF,NA,TRBV7-9,TRBJ2-1,NA
TGCAGTGCTAGACTTCTAGCGGGAACTAGCACAGATACGCAGTATTTT,CSARLLAGTSTDTQYF,NA,TRBV20-1,TRBJ2-3,TRBD2
TGTGCCAGCAGCCTCCAGGCGCAAGAGACCCAGTACTTC,CASSLQAQETQYF,few,TRBV12-3/TRBV12-4,TRBJ2-5,NA
TGCAGTGCGCCTATAGCGGGAGTGGCCTACAATGAGCAGTTCTTC,CSAPIAGVAYNEQFF,NA,TRBV20-1,TRBJ2-1,TRBD2
TGCGCCAGCAGCCTTATTCCGGGACAGGGGTATTCACCCCTCCACTTT,CASSLIPGQGYSPLHF,NA,TRBV5-1,TRBJ1-6,TRBD1
TGTGCCAGCAGTCCACATAGCGGGAGGTCCTACAATGAGCAGTTCTTC,CASSPHSGRSYNEQFF,few,TRBV12-3/TRBV12-4,TRBJ2-1,TRBD2
TGTGCCAGCAGCCACGGACCTGGGGGCACAGATACGCAGTATTTT,CASSHGPGGTDTQYF,NA,TRBV6-5,TRBJ2-3,NA
TGTGCCAGCTCCCGACGGGACCCTGGGGCCAACGTCCTGACTTTC,CASSRRDPGANVLTF,NA,TRBV6-5,TRBJ2-6,NA
TGCAGTGCTAGCTCAGATAGCGGGAGGTCGTACGAGCAGTACTTC,CSASSDSGRSYEQYF,NA,TRBV20-1,TRBJ2-7,TRBD2
TGTGCCAGCAGTTACCAGTTGGGTGCAGGGGGCCGTAATGAAAAACTGTTTTTT,CASSYQLGAGGRNEKLFF,NA,TRBV6-5,TRBJ1-4,TRBD1
TGTGCCAGCAGCCATAGACGGAGCTCCTACGAGCAGTACTTC,CASSHRRSSYEQYF,few,TRBV7-9,TRBJ2-7,NA
TGTGCCAGTAGCGTAGATGCCAGGGTCTACGAGCAGTACTTC,CASSVDARVYEQYF,NA,TRBV9,TRBJ2-7,NA
TGTGCCAGTTCTAAGTTCGGATACGAGCAGTACTTC,CASSKFGYEQYF,few,TRBV12-3/TRBV12-4,TRBJ2-7,NA
TGTGCCAGCAGCCCCCGGCAGGGAAACTGGCAGCCCCAGCATTTT,CASSPRQGNWQPQHF,NA,TRBV27,TRBJ1-5,NA
TGTACCAGCAGTTTACTGACTAGCGGGAGTCTCATCTACGAGCAGTACTTC,CTSSLLTSGSLIYEQYF,NA,TRBV27,TRBJ2-7,TRBD2
TGTGCCAGCAGCGCAGCCGGGAAGGGACTCAATGAGCAGTTCTTC,CASSAAGKGLNEQFF,NA,TRBV9,TRBJ2-1,NA
TGTGCCAGCAGTCCGCAGGGCCCCGAGACCCAGTACTTC,CASSPQGPETQYF,few,TRBV12-3/TRBV12-4,TRBJ2-5,NA
TGTGCCAGCAGTGACAGGGCCGAGTACTTC,CASSDRAEYF,NA,TRBV2,TRBJ2-4,NA
TGCAGTGCTAGTGGACTAGCGGGAGTACCTGGCACAGATACGCAGTATTTT,CSASGLAGVPGTDTQYF,NA,TRBV20-1,TRBJ2-3,TRBD2
TGTGCCAGCAGCCCCCCCACTGAGCGGGAGGTGGGCAATGAGCAGTTCTTC,CASSPPTEREVGNEQFF,NA,TRBV7-9,TRBJ2-1,TRBD2
TGCAGTGCTAGAGATACCTCCGGGACAGGGTACTACGAGCAGTACTTC,CSARDTSGTGYYEQYF,many,TRBV20-1,TRBJ2-7,TRBD1
TGTGCTAGTGGTTTGGGTTCTAGACCGGGGACCCAGTACTTC,CASGLGSRPGTQYF,few,TRBV12-5,TRBJ2-5,NA
TGCAGTGCCCTAACCGGGACAACCGGACTAGCACTGTACAATGAGCAGTTCTTC,CSALTGTTGLALYNEQFF,NA,TRBV20-1,TRBJ2-1,TRBD2
TGTGCCAGCAGCGTAGGAGCTAGCGGGAGTGGTGAGACCCAGTACTTC,CASSVGASGSGETQYF,few,TRBV9,TRBJ2-5,TRBD2
TGCAGTGCCGGACGACAGGACTATGGCTACACCTTC,CSAGRQDYGYTF,NA,TRBV20-1,TRBJ1-2,NA
TGTGCCAGCAGGAAGGGACAGGCCGGAGGGGAGCAGTACTTC,CASRKGQAGGEQYF,NA,TRBV2,TRBJ2-7,TRBD1
TGTGCCAGCAGCTTGGTGCTAACATCCTACGAGCAGTACTTC,CASSLVLTSYEQYF,few,TRBV5-5,TRBJ2-7,NA
TGTGCCAGCAGTTACGATACAGGGCGAAACTATGGCCACACCTTC,CASSYDTGRNYGHTF,NA,TRBV6-5,TRBJ1-2,NA
TGTGCCATCAGTGAGTCCGGCCTCTCGTACGAGCAGTACTTC,CAISESGLSYEQYF,few,TRBV10-3,TRBJ2-7,NA
TGTGCCAGCAGCTTCCGACAGGCCCGCACAGATACGCAGTATTTT,CASSFRQARTDTQYF,NA,TRBV7-2,TRBJ2-3,NA
TGTGCCAGCAGTTGGTACACCGGGGAGCTGTTTTTT,CASSWYTGELFF,NA,TRBV27,TRBJ2-2,NA
TGTGCCAGCAGCCACCTCAGGGGGGAGCAGTACTTC,CASSHLRGEQYF,NA,TRBV3-1,TRBJ2-4,NA
TGTGCCAGCAGCCCTGGGGACAGAGGAGAGACCCAGTACTTC,CASSPGDRGETQYF,NA,TRBV7-9,TRBJ2-5,TRBD1
TGCGCCAGCAGCCAATCAAAGGGAAACACCATATATTTT,CASSQSKGNTIYF,few,TRBV4-3,TRBJ1-3,NA
TGTGCCACCAGTGTGAGCGGGAGTGGAAATGAGCAGTTCTTC,CATSVSGSGNEQFF,NA,TRBV24-1,TRBJ2-1,TRBD2
TGCAGTGCTAGAGAAGCGGGAGGGCCAACAGATACGCAGTATTTT,CSAREAGGPTDTQYF,NA,TRBV20-1,TRBJ2-3,TRBD2
TGTGCCATCAGTGCCAGGGGCGATGGCTGCACCTTC,CAISARGDGCTF,NA,TRBV10-3,TRBJ1-2,NA
TGTGCCACCAGTGATGAGGTGGAGCAGTTCTTC,CATSDEVEQFF,once,TRBV24-1,TRBJ2-1,NA
TGCAGCGGTAAATCGGGCCCCACGCCAGCTACGCAGTATTTT,CSGKSGPTPATQYF,few,TRBV29-1,TRBJ2-3,NA
TGTGCCAGCAGCTTCGACAAGTTCACAGATACGCAGTATTTT,CASSFDKFTDTQYF,NA,TRBV7-2,TRBJ2-3,NA
TGTGCCAGCAGTCCCGACGGAGGTCCCCCCTCCTACGAGCAGTACTTC,CASSPDGGPPSYEQYF,NA,TRBV28,TRBJ2-7,NA
TGCAGTGCCAGCCCTACGAGTGATAGCTCCTACGAGCAGTACTTC,CSASPTSDSSYEQYF,NA,TRBV20-1,TRBJ2-7,NA
TGCAGTGCTAGAGGATACGGGGTCGGGGTCGAGTTGTTCTTC,CSARGYGVGVELFF,NA,TRBV20-1,TRBJ2-1,NA
TGTGCCAGCAGCTTTAGAGGGCAGGGCGGAGAAAAACTGTTTTTT,CASSFRGQGGEKLFF,few,TRBV9,TRBJ1-4,NA
TGTGCCTGGAGTACCCCTATTTATGGCTACACCTTC,CAWSTPIYGYTF,few,TRBV30,TRBJ1-2,NA
TGCAGTGCTAGGAGGCTGCGAGGGCCGAGCGGGGAGCTGTTTTTT,CSARRLRGPSGELFF,NA,TRBV20-1,TRBJ2-2,NA
TGTGCCACCAGTGATTCCAGGGGGCTCGGGGCCAACGTCCTGACTTTC,CATSDSRGLGANVLTF,NA,TRBV24-1,TRBJ2-6,TRBD1